Listed here are 4 T cell receptor beta chains from one sample, sequenced in a study of PD-L1 blockade in urothelial cancer. Here immunoSEQ multiplex PCR was the method, and the copy in TCRdb shows in-frame clones only, minus some. The sample holds some 110,000 clones; 75% to 95% are singletons and the top ten take 3% to 4.5%. Time point of the sample: peripheral blood 6 weeks after treatment start. Specimen: PBMCs, collected around atezolizumab (anti-PD-L1) treatment. Source of these receptors: a man aged 55 to 70 with urothelial cancer.

The chain carries TRBV7-2 and TRBJ2-7; D is perhaps TRBD1 (6 bases). The CDR3 spans 13 residues. Germline assignment: CDR1 SGHTA and CDR2 FQGNSA. Deletions cut 5 bases from V and 1 base from J, with 9 bases between. This CDR3 reads CASSQGQSYEQYF. The CDR3, as DNA: TGTGCCAGCAGCCAAGGACAGTCCTACGAGCAGTACTTC.

This rearrangement joins TRBV30 to TRBJ2-3, with TRBD2 matching over 8 bases. CDR1 GTSNPN and CDR2 SVGIG come from the germline V gene (reference sequence). The junction had 6 bases not matched to a gene; V was cut back by 1 base and J by 3 bases. The CDR3 consists of 15 residues. CDR3 in DNA: TGTGCCTGGAGTGGTAGCGGGGTACAAACAGATACGCAGTATTTT. Its translation: CAWSGSGVQTDTQYF.

This clone was counted once. V is TRBV5-6 and J is TRBJ1-1; 11 nucleotides agree with TRBD1. The CDR3 loop spans 17 amino acids. Germline CDR1 and CDR2: SGHDT and YYEEEE. The ends lost 4 bases at V and 0 bases at J; junction bases unmatched: 8. The DNA for the CDR3 is TGTGCCAGCAGCGCAGGTTGGACAGGGGGCCTGAACACTGAAGCTTTCTTT. This translates into CASSAGWTGGLNTEAFF.

The rearrangement joins TRBV6-5 to TRBJ1-5; D is undetermined. The germline gives CDR1 MNHEY, CDR2 SVGAGI. V shed 5 bases and J shed 4 bases, with 12 bases lying between them. The length of the CDR3 is 14 residues. CDR3 amino acids: CASSRVFYNQPQHF. The CDR3 DNA is TGTGCCAGCAGTCGGGTCTTCTATAATCAGCCCCAGCATTTT.